This T cell receptor (beta chain) was identified during a study of T cell changes during pregnancy in multiple sclerosis. Generated by immunoSEQ multiplex PCR, the TCRdb table keeps only in-frame clones and is missing some. The sample lists around 130,000 clones, roughly 96% occurring once. The germline V gene encodes CDR1 SEHNR and CDR2 FQNEAQ (reference sequence). This CDR3 contains 13 residues. V dropped 1 base and J dropped 4 bases, with 8 bases sitting between them. This chain links TRBV7-9 with TRBJ2-7; D unresolved. The TCR comes from a female donor with multiple sclerosis, enrolled in a pregnancy study. This specimen was peripheral blood, taken after pregnancy. The CDR3 region is CASSLGSTYEQYF. As DNA, the CDR3 is TGTGCCAGCAGCTTAGGCAGTACGTACGAGCAGTACTTC. Based on the CDR3 plus reference TRBV7-9 and TRBJ2-7, the full variable domain is DTGVSQNPRHKITKRGQNVTFRCDPISEHNRLYWYRQTLGQGPEFLTYFQNEAQLEKSRLLSDRFSAERPKGSFSTLEIQRTEQGDSAMYLCASSLGSTYEQYFGPGTRLTVT.